The 20 T cell receptor beta chains reported below all come from one sample, sequenced in a study of T cells in localized non-small cell lung cancer. Some clones are missing from TCRdb's copy, which holds only in-frame ones; the method was immunoSEQ multiplex PCR. Of approximately 12,000 clones detected, 70% to 90% appear once; the ten largest clones hold around a fifth. Sequencing used peripheral blood, obtained before any cancer treatment. Receptors originate from a male donor aged 60 or older with stage I lung adenocarcinoma.

V gene TRBV7-6 combines with J gene TRBJ1-3; D unresolved. The germline V gene has CDR1 SGHVS and CDR2 FNYEAQ. Trimming took 5 bases from V and 2 from J, leaving 19 bases between them. The CDR3 consists of 17 residues. The CDR3 DNA is TGTGCCAGCAGCCCTCTGACCAAGGGAATAACTGGAAACACCATATATTTT. Translated: CASSPLTKGITGNTIYF. The entire variable domain, with the rest obtained from reference TRBV7-6 and TRBJ1-3, is as follows: GAGVSQSPRYKVTKRGQDVALRCDPISGHVSLYWYRQALGQGPEFLTYFNYEAQQDKSGLPNDRFSAERPEGSISTLTIQRTEQRDSAMYRCASSPLTKGITGNTIYFGEGSWLTVV.

The rearrangement uses TRBV4-3 and TRBJ2-1; unclear D gene. Between the trimmed V and J ends, which lost 0 bases and 0 bases, there was a span of 9 bases. CDR1 LGHNA and CDR2 YSLEER come from the germline V gene. This CDR3 contains 16 residues. CDR3 nucleotide sequence: TGCGCCAGCAGCCAAGATTTTGGAAGCTCCTACAATGAGCAGTTCTTC. Residues: CASSQDFGSSYNEQFF.

The chain has TRBV11-3 and TRBJ2-1; the D gene is possibly TRBD2 (7 bases). The V end was cut by 6 bases, the J end by 8 bases, with 11 bases between. The CDR3 runs to 12 residues. Germline V gene data show CDR1 as SGHNT and CDR2 as YENEEA. Here the CDR3 reads CASRGRGDEQFF. Here the CDR3 DNA reads TGTGCCAGCAGGGGGAGGGGGGATGAGCAGTTCTTC.

This chain joins TRBV9 and TRBJ1-2; no definite D call. The V and J ends lost 0 bases and 4 bases respectively, with 7 bases between them. CDR1 and CDR2 (germline): SGDLS, YYNGEE. CDR3 length: 13 residues. This CDR3 reads CASSVDEAYGYTF. The CDR3 nucleotides are TGTGCCAGCAGCGTAGATGAAGCCTATGGCTACACCTTC.

The gene calls are TRBV2 and TRBJ1-1; D perhaps matches TRBD1 (6 bases). Germline CDR1 and CDR2: SNHLY and FYNNEI. Trimming took 5 bases from V and 11 from J, leaving 12 bases between them. This CDR3 region has 11 residues. The CDR3 sequence is CASSFDRFAFF. The CDR3 DNA sequence: TGTGCCAGCAGTTTTGACAGGTTTGCTTTCTTT.

The V and J genes are TRBV7-9 and TRBJ2-2, with D possibly being TRBD1 (6 bases). This CDR3 is built from 14 residues. Per germline, CDR1 SEHNR and CDR2 FQNEAQ (reference sequence). The ends were cut back, 8 bases at V and 1 base at J, with 11 bases in the middle. Here the CDR3 reads CASGDTENTGELFF. The CDR3 nucleotides are TGTGCCAGCGGGGACACCGAGAACACCGGGGAGCTGTTTTTT.

This sequence joins TRBV7-8 and TRBJ1-2; TRBD1 matches at 7 bases. This CDR3 has 15 residues. Trimming at V came to 5 bases and at J to 7 bases, leaving 13 bases not matched to a gene. Germline V gene lookup returns CDR1 SGHVS and CDR2 FQNEAQ. In DNA, the CDR3 is TGTGCCAGCAGCGATCACAGTACAGGGGTTGGTGGCTACACCTTC. Residues: CASSDHSTGVGGYTF.

The chain employs TRBV10-3 and TRBJ2-1, with a tentative D call TRBD2 (6 bases). CDR1 and CDR2 from the germline V gene are ENHRY and SYGVKD. Trimming pared 10 bases from V and 0 bases from J, leaving 16 bases between. The CDR3 spans 15 residues. The CDR3 is CATGGDSSSYNEQFF. DNA for the CDR3: TGTGCCACTGGCGGGGACTCGAGCTCCTACAATGAGCAGTTCTTC.

This rearrangement joins TRBV4-2 to TRBJ1-2; D uncertain. The V and J ends lost 0 bases and 0 bases respectively, with 8 bases between them. The germline V gene encodes CDR1 LGHNA and CDR2 YNFKEQ. The CDR3 extends over 15 amino acids. The CDR3 spells CASSQEIMPNYGYTF. DNA of the CDR3: TGTGCCAGCAGCCAAGAGATTATGCCTAACTATGGCTACACCTTC.

The CDR3 spells CASSLEGAPNYGYTF. For the CDR3, the DNA is TGCGCCAGCAGCTTGGAAGGGGCTCCTAACTATGGCTACACCTTC. The rearrangement uses TRBV5-1 and TRBJ1-2, with TRBD1 as a possible D gene (5 bases). Germline V lookup: CDR1 SGHRS, CDR2 YFSETQ. The V and J ends lost 0 bases and 0 bases respectively, with 9 bases between them. The CDR3 loop spans 15 amino acids.

This chain links TRBV9 with TRBJ2-3, with 10 bases that match TRBD1. The CDR3 is made up of 16 amino acids. Unmatched junction bases numbered 3, after V lost 0 bases and J lost 2 bases. CDR1 is SGDLS, CDR2 YYNGEE, per germline. The CDR3 loop is CASSVGGTGVTDTQYF. The CDR3 DNA is TGTGCCAGCAGCGTAGGAGGGACAGGGGTCACAGATACGCAGTATTTT.

The gene calls are TRBV4-3 and TRBJ2-3; TRBD2 is a possible D gene (6 bases). The CDR3 length is 16 residues. V shed 0 bases and J shed 1 base, with 11 bases lying between them. Germline V CDR1 and CDR2: LGHNA, YSLEER. The CDR3 DNA reads TGCGCCAGCAGCCAAGAAGGAGCGGGCGGCACAGATACGCAGTATTTT. This sequence encodes CASSQEGAGGTDTQYF.

V gene TRBV30 combines with J gene TRBJ2-5, with D tentatively TRBD2 (6 bases). Trimming removed 3 bases from V and 5 bases from J, with 16 bases in between. The CDR3 is made up of 14 amino acids. CDR1 is GTSNPN and CDR2 is SVGIG in the germline V gene (reference sequence). The CDR3 region is CAWRGRGLGETQYF. The DNA of the CDR3 is TGTGCCTGGAGGGGCCGGGGGTTGGGCGAGACCCAGTACTTC.

The rearrangement uses TRBV19 and TRBJ2-5; D is possibly TRBD2 (7 bases). The V gene lost 10 bases and the J gene lost 0 bases, with 18 bases spanning the gap. CDR3 length equals 15 residues. Germline CDR1 LNHDA, CDR2 SQIVND (reference sequence). CDR3 sequence reads: CATQGGGTNQETQYF. The CDR3 DNA sequence: TGTGCCACCCAGGGAGGGGGGACAAACCAAGAGACCCAGTACTTC. Combining the CDR3 with reference TRBV19 and TRBJ2-5 gives the whole variable domain DGGITQSPKYLFRKEGQNVTLSCEQNLNHDAMYWYRQDPGQGLRLIYYSQIVNDFQKGDIAEGYSVSREKKESFPLTVTSAQKNPTAFYLCATQGGGTNQETQYFGPGTRLLVL.

The V and J genes are TRBV6-1 and TRBJ1-6; the match to TRBD1 covers 11 bases. Trimming took 3 bases from V and 9 from J; bases not matched to a gene: 1. This CDR3 is 14 amino acids long. Germline V CDR1 and CDR2: MNHNS, SASEGT. Written as DNA, the CDR3 is TGTGCCAGCAGTGACGGACAGGGGGCTTCACCCCTCCACTTT. Translating gives CASSDGQGASPLHF.

CDR3 sequence (DNA): TGTGCCAGCAGCTCCCCGGGACGCTCGAGGGAGCAGTACTTC. The encoded protein is CASSSPGRSREQYF. This rearrangement joins TRBV13 to TRBJ2-7; either TRBD1 or TRBD2 may supply D (5 bases each). Germline-derived CDR1 and CDR2 are PRHDT and FYEKMQ (reference sequence). The ends were cut back, 4 bases at V and 7 bases at J, with 17 bases in the middle. The CDR3 runs to 14 residues.

In its sample, this clone was seen once. This chain joins TRBV7-9 and TRBJ1-1; D is possibly TRBD1 (6 bases). Germline CDR1 SEHNR, CDR2 FQNEAQ (reference sequence). The CDR3 is 18 amino acids. Trimming cost V 2 bases and J 5 bases, with 24 bases left between them. CDR3 nucleotides: TGTGCCAGCAGCTTATCCATCCAAGGGGGGCTAAGAGGAACTGAAGCTTTCTTT. Translating it yields CASSLSIQGGLRGTEAFF.

The chain uses TRBV9 and TRBJ1-5; D is undetermined. Trimming left V 3 bases short and J 3 bases short, with 7 bases between. CDR3 length: 13 amino acids. From germline, CDR1 is SGDLS and CDR2 YYNGEE. CDR3 in amino acids: CASSASFNQPQHF. Here the CDR3 DNA reads TGTGCCAGCAGCGCCTCCTTCAATCAGCCCCAGCATTTT.

V and J are TRBV11-3 and TRBJ1-2, with D perhaps matching TRBD1 (5 bases). The CDR3 covers 16 residues. CDR1 and CDR2 from the germline V gene are SGHNT and YENEEA. V shed 0 bases and J shed 4 bases, with 15 bases lying between them. The CDR3 sequence is CASSLDPSLGGYGYTF. The CDR3 bases are TGTGCCAGCAGCTTAGATCCTTCACTTGGGGGCTATGGCTACACCTTC.

The V gene is TRBV19, the J gene TRBJ1-1, with 7 bases matching TRBD1. V lost 1 base to trimming and J lost 8 bases; unmatched junction nucleotides: 4. This CDR3 is built from 13 residues. Germline CDR1 is LNHDA and CDR2 is SQIVND (reference sequence). The CDR3 nucleotides are TGTGCCAGTAGTATAGGTAACAGGGGCGAAGCTTTCTTT. Its protein product is CASSIGNRGEAFF.